This T cell receptor beta chain was observed in a study of T cell changes during pregnancy in multiple sclerosis. Data came from immunoSEQ multiplex PCR; TCRdb stores just in-frame clones and leaves some out. The sample contains 50,000 or so clones, 80% to 90% of which appear only once. The input for sequencing was CD8+ T cells from peripheral blood mononuclear cells, taken in the second trimester of pregnancy. The receptor was isolated from a female donor with multiple sclerosis, enrolled in a pregnancy study.

CDR3 sequence: CASISFTEAFF. As DNA, the CDR3 is TGTGCCAGTATCAGTTTCACTGAAGCTTTCTTT. This chain joins TRBV19 and TRBJ1-1; D not resolved. Trimming took off 7 bases at V and 4 bases at J, with 7 bases between the two ends. Germline CDR1 is LNHDA and CDR2 is SQIVND (reference sequence). The CDR3 totals 11 residues.